This TCR beta chain appears in the sequencing data of a study of blood T cells in healthy people across ages. Broader study findings: Older individuals had lower TCR beta diversity per million T cells (the decline was roughly linear).

This CDR3 spans 14 amino acids. CDR1 is MDHEN and CDR2 is SYDVKM in the germline V gene. The authors ran a second PCR of roughly 6 to 12 cycles using a sample-barcoded 5' primer and a J-beta primer mix. TCRdb itself ran the 5' RACE reads through MiXCR, one entry per CDR3 protein. The table lists 780,000 or so distinct CDR3 sequences, around three fifths of them singletons, with 20% to 30% in the top ten. Comment on this clonotype: Its antigen is currently unknown. A read error is possible here, since a much larger clone lies one base away.

It was about 10 milliliters of peripheral blood that were drawn from each donor. Each sample used at least 6.5 million PBMCs. Input material: blood. The chain joins TRBV28 to TRBJ2-5, with D possibly matching TRBD2 (6 bases). The end of the DNA is better explained by TRBJ2-7, so the J call may be wrong. The clonotype was recovered from a man aged 40-49 years in good health. CDR3 coding DNA: TGTGCCACCGGAAGACGAGCGGGTGCCTACGAGCAGTACTTC. Encoded protein: CATGRRAGAYEQYF.